The present entry profiles one T cell receptor (beta chain) with its context. Antigen unknown. The data were taken from a study of identical twins. Study results and limitations: The abundant beta clonotypes from cord blood had fewer insertions, and memory repertoires had none of this. Weaker excess twin sharing was seen among beta out-of-frame sequences.

TCRdb reprocessed the 5' RACE reads via MiXCR and lists one record per CDR3 protein. The table includes about 190,000 distinct CDR3 sequences, approximately 15% detected once. This CDR3 spans 12 amino acids. V was pared by 2 bases and J by 11 bases, with 11 bases between. These data also formed part of another study, on T cells expressing NK-cell markers. That publication notes: NKG2C+ dominant clonotype frequencies in six donors were about 1.0-8% of CD8+ T cells. A few donors showed these clonotypes also leading the CD3+CD56-NKG2C+ fraction.

The V and J genes are TRBV12-3 or TRBV12-4 and TRBJ2-3; D is undetermined. This TCR came from a woman between 18 and 29 years old in good health. Sequencing used CD8+ T cells sorted from blood. The DNA for the CDR3 is TGTGCCAGCAGTTTAACAGAGTTGGGGCAGTATTTT. This translates into CASSLTELGQYF.